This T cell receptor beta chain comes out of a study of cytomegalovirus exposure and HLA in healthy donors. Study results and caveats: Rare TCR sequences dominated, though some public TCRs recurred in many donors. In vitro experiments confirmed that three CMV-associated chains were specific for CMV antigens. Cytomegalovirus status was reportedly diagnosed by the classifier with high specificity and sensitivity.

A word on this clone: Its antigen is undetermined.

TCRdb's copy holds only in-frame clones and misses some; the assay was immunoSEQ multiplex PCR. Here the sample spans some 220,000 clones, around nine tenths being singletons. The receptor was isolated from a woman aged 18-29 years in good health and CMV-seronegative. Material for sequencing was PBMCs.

The CDR3 protein is CASSVIAGASYEQYF. The DNA of the CDR3 is TGTGCCAGCAGTGTGATAGCGGGGGCCTCCTACGAGCAGTACTTC. The chain carries TRBV2 and TRBJ2-7; 9 positions match TRBD2. Germline V CDR1 and CDR2: SNHLY, FYNNEI. V shed 4 bases and J 0 bases; nucleotides not matched to a gene: 4. CDR3 length: 15 amino acids.